This entry lists 15 T cell receptor beta chains sequenced from one sample in a study of T-cell reconstitution after alpha-beta-depleted transplantation in children. Preparation of the TCRbeta library was carried out with unique molecular identifiers. TCRdb reprocessed the PCR reads via MiXCR and lists one record per CDR3 protein. The sample lists roughly 500,000 distinct CDR3 sequences, 10% to 13% occurring once. The input for sequencing was PBMCs, taken before TCRalphabeta/CD19-depleted stem cell transplant. The receptors stem from a child aged 2-9 years with inherited bone marrow failure, due to receive a stem cell transplant.

This clonotype was counted many times. The genes are TRBV10-3 and TRBJ1-2; D is perhaps TRBD1 (6 bases). Trimming shortened V by 5 bases and J by 7 bases, and 17 bases separated the two germline ends. CDR1 is ENHRY, CDR2 SYGVKD, per germline. This CDR3 comprises 14 residues. The CDR3 nucleotides read TGTGCCATCAGTCAACCTTCCAGGGGAGGTGGCTACACCTTC. This sequence encodes CAISQPSRGGGYTF.

This clonotype has a count of ten or more. The chain combines TRBV20-1 with TRBJ1-2, with D perhaps matching TRBD1 (6 bases). CDR3 size: 14 residues. Trimming took 3 bases from V and 6 from J, leaving 17 bases between them. The V gene's germline CDR1 is DFQATT and CDR2 SNEGSKA (reference sequence). CDR3 in amino acids: CSASDLRGPHGYTF. CDR3 sequence (DNA): TGCAGTGCTAGCGATCTCAGGGGTCCGCATGGCTACACCTTC.

This clonotype appeared many times. No conserved phenylalanine or tryptophan ends this CDR3, so it is likely a read error. The DNA is omitted, as the CDR3 cannot be located on it reliably, and the CDR3 follows TCRdb's listing. The V call is TRBV20-1, the J call TRBJ2-1; the table's D call, TRBD2, was not checked against the DNA. A total of 12 residues make up the CDR3, ends included. In germline, CDR1 is DFQATT, CDR2 SNEGSKA (reference sequence). CDR3 sequence reads: CSATTYGTSGPL.

This clonotype occurred a few times. The CDR3 loop is CATGGLGQFF. The CDR3 DNA reads TGTGCCACGGGGGGTTTAGGGCAGTTCTTC. J is TRBJ2-1 and V is TRBV2, with TRBD2 identical over 7 bases. Germline V gene sequence: CDR1 SNHLY, CDR2 FYNNEI. The CDR3 runs 10 residues. V lost 10 bases, J lost 12 bases, and 6 bases stayed unmatched.

This clonotype appeared many times. V gene TRBV12-3 or TRBV12-4 combines with J gene TRBJ1-2, with 7 positions matching TRBD1. The V and J ends lost 4 bases and 4 bases, in that order; junction bases with no gene match: 3. The CDR3 is made up of 13 amino acids. The CDR3 protein is CASSWGQSYGYTF. CDR3 in DNA: TGTGCCAGCAGTTGGGGACAGAGCTATGGCTACACCTTC.

This clonotype was seen ten or more times. V usage is TRBV9 and J usage is TRBJ1-2; unclear D gene. This CDR3 is 18 amino acids long. Trimming left V 0 bases short and J 5 bases short, with 23 bases between. Germline-derived CDR1 and CDR2 are SGDLS and YYNGEE. CDR3 DNA: TGTGCCAGCAGCGTAGCCCCTGAATCGGCCGCCGGAGCTTATGGCTACACCTTC. It encodes CASSVAPESAAGAYGYTF.

This clonotype has at least ten counts. The rearrangement uses TRBV20-1 and TRBJ2-5; no clear D. There are 12 residues in the CDR3. Germline CDR1 is DFQATT and CDR2 is SNEGSKA (reference sequence). The V end was cut by 5 bases, the J end by 5 bases, with 12 bases between. CDR3 sequence: CSAFRLGETQYF. CDR3 sequence (DNA): TGCAGTGCTTTCAGGCTCGGGGAGACCCAGTACTTC.

This clonotype was seen a handful of times. The chain uses TRBV9 and TRBJ2-2; D tentatively fits TRBD1 or TRBD2 (5 bases each). The CDR3 sequence is 17 residues long. The V gene's germline CDR1 is SGDLS and CDR2 YYNGEE. V lost 0 bases to trimming and J lost 2 bases, with 14 bases between them. Written as DNA, the CDR3 is TGTGCCAGCAGCGTAGTAGGACGAGGGACCAACACCGGGGAGCTGTTTTTT. Translated: CASSVVGRGTNTGELFF.

This clonotype was seen many times. This rearrangement joins TRBV12-3 or TRBV12-4 to TRBJ2-2; 7 nucleotides align to TRBD2. Losses at the gene ends were 2 bases for V and 3 bases for J; bases not matched to a gene: 3. The CDR3 consists of 15 residues. CDR3 sequence: CASSLWLADTGELFF. In DNA, the CDR3 is TGTGCCAGCAGTTTATGGCTAGCGGACACCGGGGAGCTGTTTTTT.

This clonotype came up a few times. The chain links TRBV7-9 to TRBJ2-1, with 7 bases that match TRBD2. The CDR3 loop spans 14 amino acids. CDR1 and CDR2 from the germline V gene are SEHNR and FQNEAQ (reference sequence). Losses at the gene ends were 1 base for V and 6 bases for J; bases not matched to a gene: 3. DNA of the CDR3: TGTGCCAGCAGCTTAGGGAGCGGGGTCAATGAGCAGTTCTTC. It specifies CASSLGSGVNEQFF.

This clonotype was seen many times. The chain joins TRBV11-2 to TRBJ2-1; D remains unclear. The CDR3 spans 15 residues. Trimming took off 1 base at V and 12 bases at J, with 19 bases between the two ends. The germline CDR1 and CDR2 sequences are SGHAT and FQNNGV. The CDR3 loop is CASSLVPGSHSGQFF. In nucleotides, the CDR3 is TGTGCCAGCAGCTTAGTTCCTGGCAGCCATTCGGGGCAGTTCTTC.

The chain is built from TRBV20-1 and TRBJ2-3; TRBD2 agrees at 15 bases. The length of the CDR3 is 17 residues. Germline V gene data show CDR1 as DFQATT and CDR2 as SNEGSKA (reference sequence). The trim removed 6 bases at V and 1 base at J, leaving 8 bases unmatched. The CDR3, as DNA: TGCAGTGCGCGGACTAGCGGGAGGGCCAGGGGCACAGATACGCAGTATTTT. This codes for CSARTSGRARGTDTQYF.

This chain uses TRBV6-5 with TRBJ1-1; a possible D gene is TRBD1 (6 bases). The germline V gene has CDR1 MNHEY and CDR2 SVGAGI. The V and J ends lost 6 bases and 0 bases respectively, with 8 bases between them. The CDR3 consists of 13 residues. CDR3 in amino acids: CASRGGVNTEAFF. In nucleotides, the CDR3 is TGTGCCAGCAGAGGGGGGGTGAACACTGAAGCTTTCTTT.

This clonotype was detected a few times. This chain links TRBV7-2 with TRBJ1-5, with D unresolved. This CDR3 contains 15 residues. V shed 2 bases and J shed 8 bases, with 16 bases lying between them. The germline CDR1 and CDR2 sequences are SGHTA and FQGNSA. CDR3 nucleotides: TGTGCCAGCAGCTTAAGAGGGCAGCCCGGGGAGCCCCAGCATTTT. Protein sequence: CASSLRGQPGEPQHF. Filled out from reference TRBV7-2 and TRBJ1-5, the complete variable domain reads GAGVSQSPSNKVTEKGKDVELRCDPISGHTALYWYRQSLGQGLEFLIYFQGNSAPDKSGLPSDRFSAERTGGSVSTLTIQRTQQEDSAVYLCASSLRGQPGEPQHFGDGTRLSIL.

Sample share makes this clonotype medium-sized. The chain recombines TRBV29-1 with TRBJ2-7; TRBD2 matches 9 bases. The CDR3 extends over 15 amino acids. V shed 3 bases, J shed 3 bases, and the junction held 9 bases outside the gene matches. CDR1 is SQVTM and CDR2 is ANQGSEA in the germline V gene. In nucleotides, the CDR3 is TGCAGCGTTGAGGAGGGAGCGGGAGGAAGCTACGAGCAGTACTTC. It yields the protein CSVEEGAGGSYEQYF.